The following is a TCR beta chain sequence with its context. The data stem from a study of CD8+ T cells in alopecia areata. Isolated RNA was reverse transcribed into cDNA used as the sequencing template. The assay was immunoSEQ multiplex PCR, and TCRdb's table has in-frame clones only and misses some. The sample has 150,000 or so clones; 50% to 70% are singletons. Treatment defined: oral pan-JAK inhibitor, 5-10 mg twice daily. The CDR3 extends over 12 amino acids. From germline, CDR1 is SNHLY and CDR2 FYNNEI. V lost 10 bases to trimming and J lost 11 bases; unmatched junction nucleotides: 9. This chain connects TRBV2 to TRBJ1-5; 9 nucleotides match TRBD1. The sequence was collected from a human donor with alopecia areata. This specimen consisted of CD4+ T cells sorted from blood, obtained at week 4, from a patient treated with tofacitinib. CDR3 residues: CATGQGTSSQHF. The CDR3 region has the DNA TGTGCCACCGGACAGGGGACCTCGTCCCAGCATTTT.